A selection of T cell receptor beta chains follows, all from one sample in a study of quantifying T cell responses using KT2 cells. Via MiXCR, TCRdb re-called the UMI-ligation and nested PCR reads, giving one row per CDR3 protein. The sample lists about 41,000 distinct CDR3 sequences, over 15% occurring once. Sequenced sample: PBMCs spiked with cells of the T cell clone KT2. These TCRs come from a human donor. The CDR3 runs from the conserved cysteine through the conserved F or W.

v_gene,j_gene,CDR3aa
TRBV11-2,TRBJ2-1,CASSSRTSGSNEQFF
TRBV9,TRBJ1-1,CASSTSDSHLGKAFF
TRBV4-1,TRBJ2-2,CASSANVRGDTGELFF
TRBV6-1,TRBJ1-2,CASSETMGQPNADRYTF
TRBV6-5,TRBJ2-7,CASSYSPSGEPYEQYF
TRBV6-5,TRBJ2-1,CASSPGGDHSYNEQFF
TRBV5-6,TRBJ2-7,CASSYNRVDRPYF
TRBV6-1,TRBJ2-1,CASSELAGSYNEQFF
TRBV20-1,TRBJ2-5,CSAKTGLKTGTSGSRPSIWTQYF
TRBV5-1,TRBJ2-3,CASSSVPSGGTDTQYF
TRBV11-2,TRBJ2-2,CASSLQGAGNTGELFF
TRBV3-1,TRBJ2-3,CASSQGLAGGPDTQYF
TRBV20-1,TRBJ2-7,CSAAGQNYEQYF
TRBV6-2/TRBV6-3,TRBJ2-1,CASSYHGTNTYNEQFF
TRBV12-3/TRBV12-4,TRBJ2-7,CASSFRDRGGNEQYF
TRBV4-2,TRBJ2-1,CASSQEPSGTLSGNEQFF
TRBV15,TRBJ2-1,CATSNMETYNEQFF
TRBV20-1,TRBJ1-1,CSARDYAKNTEAFF
TRBV18,TRBJ1-5,CASSPGQGSQPQHF
TRBV7-9,TRBJ2-3,CASSPPGVGDTQYF
TRBV14,TRBJ2-6,CASSQDWLAPSGANVLTF
TRBV12-3/TRBV12-4,TRBJ2-3,CASSRPPGSVGDTQYF
TRBV29-1,TRBJ1-1,CSVESTGGTEAFF
TRBV4-1,TRBJ2-3,CASSPSRTSGRLDTQYF
TRBV12-3/TRBV12-4,TRBJ1-4,CASRHFNEKLFF
TRBV7-7,TRBJ2-2,CASSLRVSGELFF
TRBV7-8,TRBJ2-3,CASSSLSVTDTQYF
TRBV4-2,TRBJ2-4,CASSPGTAKNIQYF
TRBV21-1,TRBJ2-1,CASRPAREAPYNEQFF
TRBV6-5,TRBJ1-5,CASRNRDTANQPQHF
TRBV30,TRBJ2-1,CAWSSRGEQFF
TRBV7-9,TRBJ2-2,CASSFFSGTGELFF
TRBV11-2,TRBJ2-3,CASSSWTGPDTQYF
TRBV7-3,TRBJ2-2,CASSPGWGTSGGRTGELFF
TRBV3-1,TRBJ1-4,CASSQGTGSWEKLFF
TRBV6-2/TRBV6-3,TRBJ2-3,CASSLTGVADTQYF
TRBV5-1,TRBJ2-7,CASSLAPPDYEQYF
TRBV4-2,TRBJ1-5,CASSQFPGADQPQHF
TRBV12-3/TRBV12-4,TRBJ2-3,CASSLDPSRPDTQYF
TRBV7-8,TRBJ1-1,CASSWGQVNTEAFF
TRBV5-1,TRBJ1-1,CASSLLQGGNTEAFF
TRBV12-3/TRBV12-4,TRBJ2-3,CASSTGPPSTDTQYF
TRBV7-6,TRBJ2-1,CASSLHSQNAYNEQFF
TRBV7-6,TRBJ2-6,CASSLWRRLGGGPRANVLTF
TRBV12-3/TRBV12-4,TRBJ1-1,CASSPSGTTRAFF
TRBV20-1,TRBJ1-2,CSARSPDWYGYTF
TRBV15,TRBJ1-6,CATSRDRQGSSPLHF
TRBV29-1,TRBJ2-1,CSVQQSGDYNEQFF
TRBV11-3,TRBJ2-7,CASSLLRGLIYEQYF
TRBV20-1,TRBJ1-1,CSAYAGTGGGTEAFF
TRBV28,TRBJ2-6,CASSFGRVLTF
TRBV4-3,TRBJ1-1,CASSHNPRGYTEAFF
TRBV16,TRBJ1-5,CASSEQGNQPQHF
TRBV10-2,TRBJ1-5,CASSEVGNQPQHF
TRBV20-1,TRBJ1-5,CSALKNQPQHF
TRBV2,TRBJ1-1,CASSGQTVEAFF
TRBV4-3,TRBJ2-2,CASSQDLVSGELFF